The 8 T cell receptor beta chains given below trace back to one sample, sequenced in a study of beta chain features in type 1 diabetes. Expressed TCRB transcripts got sequenced, as all isolated RNA was reverse transcribed. Sequencing used immunoSEQ multiplex PCR; TCRdb keeps in-frame clones, though not all of them. Of 130,000 to 150,000 clones listed, 6% to 7.5% were seen once; the top ten hold around 1.5%. Sequences were obtained from central memory CD4+ T cells from blood. The source is a woman aged 25 to 39 in good health.

This clone has just a few counts. The CDR3 nucleotides read TGTGCCAGCAGCTTAGTCTTTAGGGCAGGGATAACAGATACGCAGTATTTT. This codes for CASSLVFRAGITDTQYF. V gene TRBV7-2 combines with J gene TRBJ2-3; possibly TRBD1 for D (5 bases). In germline, CDR1 is SGHTA, CDR2 FQGNSA. This CDR3 has 17 amino acids. Trimming cost V 1 base and J 3 bases, with 17 bases left between them. Complete variable domain (other parts from reference TRBV7-2 and TRBJ2-3): GAGVSQSPSNKVTEKGKDVELRCDPISGHTALYWYRQSLGQGLEFLIYFQGNSAPDKSGLPSDRFSAERTGGSVSTLTIQRTQQEDSAVYLCASSLVFRAGITDTQYFGPGTRLTVL.

This chain connects TRBV7-2 to TRBJ1-2, with D perhaps matching TRBD1 (5 bases). Germline V gene lookup returns CDR1 SGHTA and CDR2 FQGNSA. This CDR3 has 17 amino acids. Trimming pared 2 bases from V and 1 base from J, leaving 17 bases between. This CDR3 is CASSLNPPGHLNYGYTF. In nucleotides, the CDR3 is TGTGCCAGCAGCTTAAACCCCCCCGGACACCTTAACTATGGCTACACCTTC.

This clone was counted a few times. The CDR3 loop is CSVVGLAGVGETQYF. CDR3 coding DNA: TGCAGCGTCGTTGGGCTAGCGGGAGTTGGTGAGACCCAGTACTTC. This chain uses TRBV29-1 with TRBJ2-5; TRBD2 matches at 10 bases. J lost 5 bases, V lost 6 bases, and 12 bases had no gene match. The germline gives CDR1 SQVTM, CDR2 ANQGSEA. The length of the CDR3 is 15 residues.

In this sample, this clone turned up a few times. V gene TRBV5-8 combines with J gene TRBJ2-7; D possibly corresponds to TRBD2 (6 bases). Germline V gene sequence: CDR1 SGHTS, CDR2 YDEGEE. Deletions cut 6 bases from V and 6 bases from J, with 22 bases between. The CDR3 contains 15 residues. CDR3 in amino acids: CASKQRDGSLAEQYF. The CDR3 nucleotides read TGTGCCAGCAAACAACGCGACGGGAGTTTAGCCGAGCAGTACTTC.

The rearrangement links TRBV29-1 to TRBJ2-7, with a weak D call TRBD2 (6 bases). Germline V gene data show CDR1 as SQVTM and CDR2 as ANQGSEA. The CDR3 has 16 amino acids. Trimming cost V 1 base and J 4 bases, with 20 bases left between them. The CDR3 here is CSVEGTGRRGLYEQYF. The CDR3 DNA reads as TGCAGCGTTGAAGGGACCGGGCGGCGGGGCCTTTACGAGCAGTACTTC.

This clone was observed a handful of times. The V and J genes are TRBV28 and TRBJ2-3, with TRBD1 as a possible D gene (6 bases). The CDR3 contains 15 residues. CDR1 MDHEN and CDR2 SYDVKM come from the germline V gene. V gave up 1 base and J gave up 7 bases, with 15 bases separating them. The CDR3 coding sequence is TGTGCCAGCAGTTTATTCGACCCAGGGGAAAATACGCAGTATTTT. Translated: CASSLFDPGENTQYF.

This clone was seen repeatedly, ten times or more. The chain is built from TRBV30 and TRBJ2-3, with D possibly TRBD2 on 7 matching bases. The CDR3 length is 15 residues. In germline, CDR1 is GTSNPN, CDR2 SVGIG (reference sequence). Trimming took 3 bases from V and 1 from J, leaving 14 bases between them. CDR3 DNA sequence: TGTGCCTGGAGAGTACGGGGGGCAGGCACAGATACGCAGTATTTT. Amino acid sequence: CAWRVRGAGTDTQYF. Combining the CDR3 with reference TRBV30 and TRBJ2-3 gives the whole variable domain SQTIHQWPATLVQPVGSPLSLECTVEGTSNPNLYWYRQAAGRGLQLLFYSVGIGQISSEVPQNLSASRPQDRQFILSSKKLLLSDSGFYLCAWRVRGAGTDTQYFGPGTRLTVL.

This clone has a count of ten or more. The chain employs TRBV7-2 and TRBJ2-2; a possible D gene is TRBD1 (5 bases). The CDR3 totals 13 residues. Germline V gene sequence: CDR1 SGHTA, CDR2 FQGNSA. Between the trimmed V and J ends, which lost 6 bases and 1 base, there was a span of 6 bases. The CDR3 region has the DNA TGTGCCAGCAGTACAGGGAACACCGGGGAGCTGTTTTTT. Amino acids: CASSTGNTGELFF.